What follows is one TCR beta chain and its context. Its matching antigen is unknown. Libraries were prepared by immunoSEQ multiplex PCR; TCRdb keeps only in-frame clonotypes and omits some of them. The data contain about 450,000 clones, about 85% of them singletons. The data belong to a study of shared clonotypes between healthy human individuals. Study-level results: Genetic and exposure-history diversity was limited by the small donor number.

V was shortened by 5 bases and J by 0 bases, with 14 bases between the two germline ends. Looked up from germline, CDR1 is SSHAT and CDR2 is FNYEAQ (reference sequence). This CDR3 has 16 residues. The sequenced material came from PBMCs. This chain connects TRBV7-7 to TRBJ2-1; D might be TRBD2 (6 bases). This receptor was obtained from a woman in her thirties or forties in good health. Some clones in this sample may be carry-over from other donors' samples. CDR3 region: CASSPTEGSSYNEQFF. DNA of the CDR3: TGTGCCAGCAGCCCGACGGAGGGGAGCTCCTACAATGAGCAGTTCTTC.